This T cell receptor (beta chain) was documented in a study of spatial heterogeneity in lung cancer. Study background: The count of detected beta-chain sequences consistently exceeded that of alpha-chain sequences.

This clonotype was detected a few times. Time point denoted: sample taken at primary tumor resection. The donor population consisted of some 70 patients with untreated, early-stage non-small cell lung cancer. Unsorted whole RNA from tumor, nontumor lung or frozen PBMC underwent sequencing. Single TCR cDNA molecules each had their own unique molecular identifier. TCRdb re-analysed the 5' RACE reads in MiXCR, keeping a single row per CDR3 protein. Seen here are some 83,000 distinct CDR3 sequences, approximately 8% observed once, and the top ten hold about 6.8%. This clonotype was sampled from a male donor with early-stage non-small cell lung cancer. Sequencing used PBMCs, obtained at surgery.

The CDR3 here is CASSQGTASYEQYF. The CDR3 nucleotides are TGCGCCAGCAGCCAAGGGACGGCTTCCTACGAGCAGTACTTC. The rearrangement links TRBV4-1 to TRBJ2-7; D remains ambiguous. This CDR3 spans 14 amino acids. Germline V gene data show CDR1 as MGHRA and CDR2 as YSYEKL. V was cut by 1 base and J by 1 base, with 8 bases left in between.